A single sample is the source of the 32 T cell receptor beta chains below, sequenced in a study of blood T cell repertoires in COVID-19 (dated by TCRdb to about 2020). Preparation of the library involved the immunoSEQ multiplex PCR assay. Imported from immuneACCESS, the table was reduced by TCRdb to in-frame sequences with V and J called. These copies leave out some clones; in studies compared against another copy, an unresolved V gene accounts for under half, and the cause of the remainder is not known. The sample data list around 71,000 clones, and more than 65% of these were observed just once. The ten largest make up approximately 29% of the sample. Sequenced: peripheral blood. The source of these receptors is a woman of 80 years or more with active or convalescent COVID-19.

The genes are TRBV4-1 and TRBJ2-5; 9 bases line up with TRBD1. J was trimmed by 3 bases and V by 0 bases; bases with no gene match: 2. This CDR3 is 15 amino acids long. Germline V gene data show CDR1 as MGHRA and CDR2 as YSYEKL. The CDR3 DNA is TGCGCCAGCAGCCAAGATTGGACAGGGGAAGAGACCCAGTACTTC. Its translation is CASSQDWTGEETQYF.

This clone was seen more than once but under ten times. The V gene is TRBV4-3, the J gene TRBJ1-1; 7 nucleotides line up with TRBD1. Trimming removed 4 bases from V and 0 bases from J; junction bases left unmatched: 8. The CDR3 runs to 16 residues. Germline-derived CDR1 and CDR2 are LGHNA and YSLEER. This chain's CDR3 is CASSPGVGQMNTEAFF. The CDR3 DNA reads as TGCGCCAGCAGCCCCGGGGTGGGACAGATGAACACTGAAGCTTTCTTT.

The gene calls are TRBV7-2 and TRBJ2-3, with TRBD1 matching over 7 bases. Germline trimming cut 5 bases from V and 1 base from J; bases unmatched to any gene: 3. The germline gives CDR1 SGHTA, CDR2 FQGNSA. CDR3 length: 14 residues. CDR3 in DNA: TGTGCCAGCAGCCCCGGACAGGGCACAGATACGCAGTATTTT. Translating gives CASSPGQGTDTQYF. Combining the CDR3 with reference TRBV7-2 and TRBJ2-3 gives the whole variable domain GAGVSQSPSNKVTEKGKDVELRCDPISGHTALYWYRQSLGQGLEFLIYFQGNSAPDKSGLPSDRFSAERTGGSVSTLTIQRTQQEDSAVYLCASSPGQGTDTQYFGPGTRLTVL.

This rearrangement joins TRBV11-1 to TRBJ1-2; no firm D call. Trimming left V 1 base short and J 0 bases short, with 9 bases between. The CDR3 has 15 residues. Looked up from germline, CDR1 is SGHAT and CDR2 is FQDESV (reference sequence). The DNA for the CDR3 is TGTGCCAGCAGCTTAGGGGCTGCCGCTAACTATGGCTACACCTTC. Encoded protein: CASSLGAAANYGYTF.

The J gene is TRBJ1-1, the V gene TRBV2; TRBD1 matches at 7 bases. The V segment lost 7 bases and the J segment 4 bases; nucleotides outside the gene matches: 9. Germline V lookup: CDR1 SNHLY, CDR2 FYNNEI. The CDR3 has 14 residues. The CDR3 DNA is TGTGCCAGCACCCGGGACAGCCTGGGCACTGAAGCTTTCTTT. As protein: CASTRDSLGTEAFF.

Turning to this clone: Other DNA variants within this sample encode the same CDR3. Here the CDR3 reads CASSLSDQPQHF. CDR3 nucleotide sequence: TGTGCCAGCAGTTTGTCAGATCAGCCCCAGCATTTT. The chain has TRBV28 and TRBJ1-5; D remains ambiguous. The germline V and J ends were trimmed by 3 bases and 5 bases, with 5 bases remaining between them. The germline V gene encodes CDR1 MDHEN and CDR2 SYDVKM. This CDR3 region has 12 residues.

The genes are TRBV27 and TRBJ2-3, with 10 nucleotides matching TRBD2. With 6 bases clipped from V and 7 bases from J, the junction kept 22 bases outside the gene matches. The CDR3 spans 19 residues. CDR1 and CDR2 from the germline V gene are MNHEY and SMNVEV (reference sequence). CDR3 nucleotides: TGTGCCAGCAGACCCCAAGCGGGGGGGGCCGGATCTTTACTGAATACGCAGTATTTT. Protein sequence: CASRPQAGGAGSLLNTQYF.

The chain links TRBV19 to TRBJ1-5, with D perhaps TRBD1 (5 bases). Trimming cost V 4 bases and J 5 bases, with 9 bases left between them. The CDR3 contains 13 residues. Germline assignment: CDR1 LNHDA and CDR2 SQIVND (reference sequence). The CDR3 DNA is TGTGCCAGTAGTACGGGGGAGTATCAGCCCCAGCATTTT. Its protein is CASSTGEYQPQHF.

This clone occurred a few times. The V gene is TRBV5-1, the J gene TRBJ1-2, with D possibly being TRBD1 (5 bases). Germline CDR1 reads SGHRS; CDR2 reads YFSETQ. Trimming took off 4 bases at V and 6 bases at J, with 16 bases between the two ends. The CDR3 extends over 14 amino acids. CDR3 DNA: TGCGCCAGCAGCGATACCACAGGTTCCCATGGCTACACCTTC. Protein product: CASSDTTGSHGYTF.

Worth noting for this clone: The same CDR3 also results from other DNA sequences found in this sample. The rearrangement joins TRBV28 to TRBJ2-5; 8 positions agree with TRBD1. Germline CDR1 and CDR2: MDHEN and SYDVKM. V shed 3 bases and J 5 bases; nucleotides not matched to a gene: 8. The CDR3 length is 15 residues. Here the CDR3 reads CASSLGQGAVETQYF. The CDR3 DNA sequence: TGTGCCAGCAGTTTGGGGCAGGGGGCTGTTGAGACCCAGTACTTC. The full variable domain, completed using reference TRBV28 and TRBJ2-5, is DVKVTQSSRYLVKRTGEKVFLECVQDMDHENMFWYRQDPGLGLRLIYFSYDVKMKEKGDIPEGYSVSREKKERFSLILESASTNQTSMYLCASSLGQGAVETQYFGPGTRLLVL.

This clone was detected only a few times. V usage is TRBV5-1 and J usage is TRBJ1-6; 12 bases line up with TRBD1. The germline V gene has CDR1 SGHRS and CDR2 YFSETQ. J lost 10 bases, V lost 4 bases, and 9 bases had no gene match. This CDR3 spans 16 amino acids. This CDR3 reads CASSVGQGAGRSPLHF. The CDR3, as DNA: TGCGCCAGCAGCGTGGGACAGGGGGCAGGAAGGTCACCCCTCCACTTT.

The chain uses TRBV5-5 and TRBJ2-5; 8 bases line up with TRBD2. The CDR3 consists of 16 residues. The trim removed 4 bases at V and 2 bases at J, leaving 10 bases unmatched. Germline V gene lookup returns CDR1 SGHKS and CDR2 YYEKEE (reference sequence). CDR3 bases: TGTGCCAGCAGCCGGGGAGGACTAGCCCAACAAGAGACCCAGTACTTC. This codes for CASSRGGLAQQETQYF. The full variable domain, completed using reference TRBV5-5 and TRBJ2-5, is DAGVTQSPTHLIKTRGQQVTLRCSPISGHKSVSWYQQVLGQGPQFIFQYYEKEERGRGNFPDRFSARQFPNYSSELNVNALLLGDSALYLCASSRGGLAQQETQYFGPGTRLLVL.

The gene calls are TRBV29-1 and TRBJ2-6; D not certain. The germline V gene encodes CDR1 SQVTM and CDR2 ANQGSEA. There are 14 residues in the CDR3. Trimming removed 4 bases at V and 0 bases at J, with 7 bases between. The chain's CDR3 is CSVANYSGANVLTF. The CDR3 coding sequence is TGCAGCGTTGCTAACTACTCTGGGGCCAACGTCCTGACTTTC.

The rearrangement joins TRBV2 to TRBJ2-7; 14 nucleotides agree with TRBD2. CDR1 SNHLY and CDR2 FYNNEI come from the germline V gene. The CDR3 totals 18 residues. V lost 8 bases to trimming and J lost 0 bases; unmatched junction nucleotides: 12. The CDR3 region has the DNA TGTGCCAGCCAACCGGGACTAGCGGGGGAAACAAGCTCCTACGAGCAGTACTTC. It yields the protein CASQPGLAGETSSYEQYF.

The chain employs TRBV6-2 or TRBV6-3 and TRBJ2-2; 8 bases are shared with TRBD1. The CDR3 runs 16 residues. Per the germline V gene, CDR1 is MNHEY and CDR2 is SVGEGT. After removal of 4 bases from V and 6 bases from J, the junction contained 10 bases not matched to a gene. CDR3 loop: CASSSTGAPGAGELFF. CDR3 DNA sequence: TGTGCCAGCAGTTCGACAGGGGCTCCTGGGGCCGGGGAGCTGTTTTTT.

V usage is TRBV7-2 and J usage is TRBJ1-4; a weak D match, TRBD1 (5 bases). Germline V gene data show CDR1 as SGHTA and CDR2 as FQGNSA. V dropped 0 bases and J dropped 8 bases, with 19 bases sitting between them. The CDR3 has 17 amino acids. The CDR3 protein is CASSLASSGDMAEKLFF. The CDR3, as DNA: TGTGCCAGCAGCTTAGCAAGTTCGGGGGATATGGCGGAAAAACTGTTTTTT.

CDR3 region: CASSQQDYEQYF. The CDR3 coding sequence is TGTGCCAGCTCACAACAGGACTACGAGCAGTACTTC. The chain couples TRBV18 to TRBJ2-7; a possible D gene is TRBD1 (5 bases). Germline V gene lookup returns CDR1 KGHSH and CDR2 LQKENI. Between the trimmed V and J ends, which lost 4 bases and 3 bases, there was a span of 7 bases. The CDR3 consists of 12 residues. Drawing the rest from reference TRBV18 and TRBJ2-7, the complete variable domain is NAGVMQNPRHLVRRRGQEARLRCSPMKGHSHVYWYRQLPEEGLKFMVYLQKENIIDESGMPKERFSAEFPKEGPSILRIQQVVRGDSAAYFCASSQQDYEQYFGPGTRLTVT.

About this clone: In the same sample, other DNA sequences code for this CDR3. The chain joins TRBV28 to TRBJ1-5; D unclear. Germline lookup yields CDR1 MDHEN and CDR2 SYDVKM. There are 12 residues in the CDR3. Trimming shortened V by 3 bases and J by 5 bases, and 5 bases separated the two germline ends. The CDR3 nucleotides read TGTGCCAGCAGTTTGTCCGATCAGCCCCAGCATTTT. Translating gives CASSLSDQPQHF.

This clone turned up a few times. The V call is TRBV19, the J call TRBJ1-1; TRBD1 is a possible D gene (6 bases). There are 13 residues in the CDR3. Per germline, CDR1 LNHDA and CDR2 SQIVND (reference sequence). Trimming cost V 7 bases and J 0 bases, with 9 bases left between them. CDR3 DNA sequence: TGTGCCAGTATGGACAGCCTGAACACTGAAGCTTTCTTT. This gives the protein CASMDSLNTEAFF.

Here the CDR3 DNA reads TGTGCCAGCAGTGAACCAGGGGGACATGAAAAACTGTTTTTT. Residues: CASSEPGGHEKLFF. The genes are TRBV6-1 and TRBJ1-4; the match to TRBD1 covers 7 bases. The CDR3 runs 14 residues. CDR1 is MNHNS, CDR2 SASEGT, per germline. Trimming at V came to 2 bases and at J to 6 bases, leaving 3 bases not matched to a gene.

The genes are TRBV3-1 (or the pseudogene TRBV3-2) and TRBJ1-5; 7 nucleotides align to TRBD1. With V trimmed by 2 bases and J by 0 bases, 1 base remained unmatched. The CDR3 is made up of 15 amino acids. Germline V gene data show CDR1 as LGHDT and CDR2 as YNNKEL (reference sequence). CDR3 in amino acids: CASSQTGDSNQPQHF. CDR3 sequence (DNA): TGTGCCAGCAGCCAAACAGGGGATAGCAATCAGCCCCAGCATTTT.

The chain links TRBV6-2 or TRBV6-3 to TRBJ1-6, with D tentatively TRBD1 (5 bases). Germline V lookup: CDR1 MNHEY, CDR2 SVGEGT. This CDR3 comprises 14 residues. V dropped 3 bases and J dropped 10 bases, with 13 bases sitting between them. This CDR3 reads CASSYAGRRSPLHF. CDR3 DNA sequence: TGTGCCAGCAGTTATGCGGGGCGGAGGTCACCCCTCCACTTT.

V usage is TRBV19 and J usage is TRBJ1-1; D may be TRBD1 (6 bases). CDR1 and CDR2 (germline): LNHDA, SQIVND (reference sequence). Trimming took 5 bases from V and 0 from J, leaving 10 bases between them. CDR3 size: 14 residues. Here the CDR3 DNA reads TGTGCCAGTAGTCCCAGGACAGTGAACACTGAAGCTTTCTTT. It translates to CASSPRTVNTEAFF.

The gene calls are TRBV6-2 or TRBV6-3 and TRBJ2-1; D gene unclear. CDR3 length: 15 residues. V gave up 5 bases and J gave up 0 bases, with 11 bases separating them. Germline assignment: CDR1 MNHEY and CDR2 SVGEGT. CDR3 loop: CASSTYGGSYNEQFF. CDR3 sequence (DNA): TGTGCCAGCAGTACCTACGGTGGCTCCTACAATGAGCAGTTCTTC.

The J gene is TRBJ1-1, the V gene TRBV10-3; D is uncertain. Per the germline V gene, CDR1 is ENHRY and CDR2 is SYGVKD. The CDR3 consists of 11 residues. Trimming pared 6 bases from V and 11 bases from J, leaving 13 bases between. CDR3 DNA: TGTGCCATCAGCGAGACCAACATGGCTTTCTTT. As protein: CAISETNMAFF.

The chain is built from TRBV27 and TRBJ2-5; 10 nucleotides agree with TRBD1. Trimming removed 3 bases from V and 4 bases from J; junction bases left unmatched: 5. CDR1 MNHEY and CDR2 SMNVEV come from the germline V gene (reference sequence). There are 15 residues in the CDR3. The CDR3 here is CASSLGQGFGETQYF. The DNA for the CDR3 is TGTGCCAGCAGTTTGGGACAGGGGTTTGGAGAGACCCAGTACTTC.

This clone was observed many times. V is TRBV6-5 and J is TRBJ1-2; 10 bases fit TRBD1. The V and J ends lost 2 bases and 5 bases, in that order; junction bases with no gene match: 5. The CDR3 has 15 amino acids. Germline V gene data show CDR1 as MNHEY and CDR2 as SVGAGI. The CDR3 DNA is TGTGCCAGCAGTTACAGGGGACAGGGGTCTTATGGCTACACCTTC. It encodes CASSYRGQGSYGYTF.

The table lists this clone with a few counts. Here the CDR3 reads CASSQTGGNTEAFF. The CDR3 DNA follows: TGTGCCAGCAGTCAGACAGGGGGGAACACTGAAGCTTTCTTT. V is TRBV6-6 and J is TRBJ1-1, with 9 bases lining up with TRBD1. The CDR3 contains 14 residues. V shed 5 bases, J shed 1 base, and the junction held 2 bases outside the gene matches. Per the germline V gene, CDR1 is MNHNY and CDR2 is SVGAGI (reference sequence).

This clone was counted a few times. The chain uses TRBV6-2 or TRBV6-3 and TRBJ1-1; 8 positions match TRBD1. Germline V gene data show CDR1 as MNHEY and CDR2 as SVGEGT. With V trimmed by 4 bases and J by 2 bases, 18 bases remained unmatched. The CDR3 is 19 residues long. CDR3 in DNA: TGTGCCAGCAGTTGGGGGATGGACAGGGTTGCATCCCACAACACTGAAGCTTTCTTT. Translated, it gives CASSWGMDRVASHNTEAFF.

This clone was recorded many times. The V gene is TRBV6-4, the J gene TRBJ2-4, with 9 bases that match TRBD1. The germline V gene has CDR1 MRHNA and CDR2 SNTAGT. The J segment lost 0 bases and the V segment lost 6 bases, leaving 12 bases of the junction unmatched. The CDR3 sequence is 18 residues long. The CDR3 loop is CASRARDRALLAKNIQYF. The CDR3 DNA sequence: TGTGCCAGCAGGGCTCGGGACAGGGCCCTTCTAGCCAAAAACATTCAGTACTTC.

J is TRBJ1-1 and V is TRBV5-5; D perhaps matches TRBD1 (6 bases). The germline gives CDR1 SGHKS, CDR2 YYEKEE (reference sequence). Trimming removed 3 bases at V and 0 bases at J, with 12 bases between. The CDR3 loop spans 15 amino acids. CDR3 DNA sequence: TGTGCCAGCAGCTACAGGGATGCCATGAACACTGAAGCTTTCTTT. Amino acids: CASSYRDAMNTEAFF.

CDR3 nucleotide sequence: TGCAGCGTTGTGTCAGCGGATACGCAGTATTTT. It translates to CSVVSADTQYF. This sequence joins TRBV29-1 and TRBJ2-3, with D uncertain. In germline, CDR1 is SQVTM, CDR2 ANQGSEA. This CDR3 region has 11 residues. Deletions cut 4 bases from V and 6 bases from J, with 8 bases between.